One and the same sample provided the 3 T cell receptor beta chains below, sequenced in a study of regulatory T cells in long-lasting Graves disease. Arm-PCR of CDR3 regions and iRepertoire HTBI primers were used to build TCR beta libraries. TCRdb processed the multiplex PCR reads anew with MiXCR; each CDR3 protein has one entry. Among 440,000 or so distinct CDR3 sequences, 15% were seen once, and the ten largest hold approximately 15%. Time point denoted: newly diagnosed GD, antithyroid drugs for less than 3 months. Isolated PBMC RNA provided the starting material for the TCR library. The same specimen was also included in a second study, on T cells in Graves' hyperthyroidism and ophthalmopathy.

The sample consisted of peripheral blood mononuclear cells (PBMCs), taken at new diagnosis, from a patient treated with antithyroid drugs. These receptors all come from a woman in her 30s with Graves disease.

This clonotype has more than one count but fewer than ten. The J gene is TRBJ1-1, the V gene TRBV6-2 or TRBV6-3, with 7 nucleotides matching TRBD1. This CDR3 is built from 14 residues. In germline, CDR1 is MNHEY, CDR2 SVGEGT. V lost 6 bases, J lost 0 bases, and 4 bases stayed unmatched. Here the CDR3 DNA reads TGTGCCAGCAGGAAGACAGGGCTGAACACTGAAGCTTTCTTT. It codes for CASRKTGLNTEAFF.

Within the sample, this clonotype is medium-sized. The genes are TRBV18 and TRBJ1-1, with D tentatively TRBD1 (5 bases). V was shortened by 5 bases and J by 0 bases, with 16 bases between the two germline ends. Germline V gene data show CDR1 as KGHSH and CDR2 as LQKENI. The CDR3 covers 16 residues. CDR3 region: CASSEGYRNMNTEAFF. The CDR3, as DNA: TGTGCCAGCTCAGAGGGATACAGGAACATGAACACTGAAGCTTTCTTT. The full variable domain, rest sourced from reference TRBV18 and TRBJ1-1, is NAGVMQNPRHLVRRRGQEARLRCSPMKGHSHVYWYRQLPEEGLKFMVYLQKENIIDESGMPKERFSAEFPKEGPSILRIQQVVRGDSAAYFCASSEGYRNMNTEAFFGQGTRLTVV.

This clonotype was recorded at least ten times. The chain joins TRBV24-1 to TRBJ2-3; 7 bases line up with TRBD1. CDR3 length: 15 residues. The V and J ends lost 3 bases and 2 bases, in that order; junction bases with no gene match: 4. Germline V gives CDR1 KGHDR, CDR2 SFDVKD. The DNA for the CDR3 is TGTGCCACCAGTGATCGGACAGGAAACACAGATACGCAGTATTTT. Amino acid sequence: CATSDRTGNTDTQYF.